The source of this T cell receptor beta chain is a study of CD8+ T cells in alopecia areata. Overall study: Tofacitinib administration to treated patients was oral, at 5 to 10 mg twice daily.

Reverse transcribed after extraction, RNA yielded cDNA as the sequencing template. Measured with immunoSEQ multiplex PCR; TCRdb has only the in-frame clones, and not every one. The table records almost 250,000 clones, 65% to 70% of them present only once. To note about this clone: What it recognizes is unknown.

Findings of the study overall: Higher clonality and more expanded CD8+ clones appeared in lesional than normal scalp.

Germline assignment: CDR1 MNHEY and CDR2 SVGAGI. The trim removed 5 bases at V and 4 bases at J, leaving 3 bases unmatched. The CDR3 contains 13 residues. This TCR derives from a human donor with alopecia areata. Specimen: CD4+ T cells sorted from blood, collected at week 0. V usage is TRBV6-5 and J usage is TRBJ1-2, with 8 positions matching TRBD1. The CDR3 loop is CASSQGAVYGYTF. The CDR3 DNA reads TGTGCCAGCAGTCAGGGGGCGGTCTATGGCTACACCTTC.